What follows are 19 T cell receptor beta chains derived from one specimen sequenced in a study of regulatory T cells in long-lasting Graves disease. In building TCR beta libraries, iRepertoire HTBI primers were used together with Arm-PCR of CDR3 regions. In TCRdb, the multiplex PCR reads were re-called with MiXCR into one record per CDR3 protein. The data show about 660,000 distinct CDR3 sequences, roughly 30% seen once. Time point in this sample: persistent/refractory GD, antithyroid drugs over 5 years with positive TRAb. RNA from PBMCs was the source of the TCR library. The source material was peripheral blood mononuclear cells (PBMCs), sampled when the disease was refractory, from a patient treated with antithyroid drugs. These receptors were obtained from a female donor with Graves disease.

The CDR3 DNA reads TGTGCCAGCAGTTTATCTGGGGGGGGGAACTATGGCTACACCTTC. The encoded protein is CASSLSGGGNYGYTF. The J gene is TRBJ1-2, the V gene TRBV27; a weak D match, TRBD1 (5 bases). The CDR3 runs to 15 residues. V dropped 0 bases and J dropped 2 bases, with 10 bases sitting between them. Germline V gene lookup returns CDR1 MNHEY and CDR2 SMNVEV (reference sequence).

With respect to this clonotype: A read error may explain this, as a much larger clone is one base away. This chain connects TRBV28 to TRBJ1-2, with a possible D match to TRBD1 (5 bases). The CDR3 runs to 14 residues. Per the germline V gene, CDR1 is MDHEN and CDR2 is SYDVKM. V shed 6 bases and J shed 6 bases, with 17 bases lying between them. The DNA for the CDR3 is TGTGCCAGCAGCCAATGGGGCAGAGACCATGGCTACACCTTC. Residues: CASSQWGRDHGYTF.

The gene calls are TRBV6-1 and TRBJ2-2; possible D gene TRBD1, 5 bases. Trimming left V 3 bases short and J 6 bases short, with 11 bases between. The CDR3 is 14 residues long. The germline V gene has CDR1 MNHNS and CDR2 SASEGT. The CDR3 sequence: CASSDLQVAGELFF. The CDR3 DNA reads as TGTGCCAGCAGTGATTTACAGGTCGCCGGGGAGCTGTTTTTT.

This clonotype has a count of ten or more. The chain has TRBV6-1 and TRBJ1-2, with 8 bases aligning to TRBD1. The germline CDR1 and CDR2 sequences are MNHNS and SASEGT. The J segment lost 4 bases and the V segment lost 5 bases, leaving 6 bases of the junction unmatched. CDR3 size: 14 residues. CDR3 DNA: TGTGCCAGCAGTACCGTAACAGGGGGCTATGGCTACACCTTC. It yields the protein CASSTVTGGYGYTF.

The table lists this clonotype with a few counts. The chain recombines TRBV28 with TRBJ1-1, with TRBD1 matching 7 bases. This CDR3 is 15 amino acids long. Unmatched junction bases numbered 14, after V lost 6 bases and J lost 7 bases. The germline V gene has CDR1 MDHEN and CDR2 SYDVKM. The CDR3 region is CASSVGEGTADEAFF. The CDR3 coding sequence is TGTGCCAGCAGCGTAGGGGAGGGGACAGCCGATGAAGCTTTCTTT.

The chain is built from TRBV19 and TRBJ2-2, with 9 nucleotides matching TRBD2. This CDR3 spans 17 amino acids. In germline, CDR1 is LNHDA, CDR2 SQIVND (reference sequence). V lost 1 base, J lost 0 bases, and 3 bases stayed unmatched. The CDR3: CASSIGREGTNTGELFF. The CDR3 DNA reads TGTGCCAGTAGTATAGGGCGGGAGGGGACGAACACCGGGGAGCTGTTTTTT. The entire variable domain, with the rest obtained from reference TRBV19 and TRBJ2-2, is as follows: DGGITQSPKYLFRKEGQNVTLSCEQNLNHDAMYWYRQDPGQGLRLIYYSQIVNDFQKGDIAEGYSVSREKKESFPLTVTSAQKNPTAFYLCASSIGREGTNTGELFFGEGSRLTVL.

The rearrangement uses TRBV20-1 and TRBJ1-6; D possibly corresponds to TRBD1 (6 bases). The CDR3 consists of 14 residues. The germline V and J ends were trimmed by 6 bases and 4 bases, with 13 bases remaining between them. Germline V gene lookup returns CDR1 DFQATT and CDR2 SNEGSKA (reference sequence). The CDR3, as DNA: TGCAGTGCCCCGGGGGGGGCGTATAATTCACCCCTCCACTTT. Amino acid sequence: CSAPGGAYNSPLHF.

This chain connects TRBV19 to TRBJ2-7; D not certain. CDR1 is LNHDA and CDR2 is SQIVND in the germline V gene (reference sequence). V gave up 2 bases and J gave up 3 bases, with 8 bases separating them. The CDR3 runs 13 residues. The CDR3 is CASSISTDYEQYF. The CDR3 coding sequence is TGTGCCAGTAGTATATCGACCGACTACGAGCAGTACTTC.

CDR3 amino acids: CASSQGTGEQYF. CDR3 bases: TGTGCCAGCAGCCAAGGAACCGGGGAGCAGTACTTC. V and J are TRBV3-1 and TRBJ2-7; no clear D gene. The germline V gene encodes CDR1 LGHDT and CDR2 YNNKEL (reference sequence). Trimming removed 1 base from V and 7 bases from J, with 8 bases in between. The CDR3 spans 12 residues.

The chain couples TRBV5-1 to TRBJ1-2; 8 nucleotides align to TRBD1. The CDR3 runs to 16 residues. Losses at the gene ends were 4 bases for V and 4 bases for J; bases not matched to a gene: 12. CDR1 and CDR2 (germline): SGHRS, YFSETQ. The CDR3 nucleotides read TGCGCCAGCAGCCCGGGGACAGGTGCGGCGGCCTATGGCTACACCTTC. Amino acid sequence: CASSPGTGAAAYGYTF.

J is TRBJ1-5 and V is TRBV15; possibly TRBD1 for D (6 bases). CDR3 length equals 14 residues. Germline assignment: CDR1 LNHNV and CDR2 YYDKDF (reference sequence). V lost 0 bases and J 7 bases, leaving 10 bases between the germline ends. The CDR3 DNA sequence: TGTGCCACCAGCAGAGAAGGGGGGGGACAGCCCCAGCATTTT. Residues: CATSREGGGQPQHF.

Here the CDR3 reads CSALRVQGRGETQYF. The DNA of the CDR3 is TGCAGTGCCCTACGGGTCCAGGGGCGGGGGGAGACCCAGTACTTC. The chain employs TRBV20-1 and TRBJ2-5; possible D gene TRBD2, 7 bases. The CDR3 consists of 15 residues. The germline gives CDR1 DFQATT, CDR2 SNEGSKA (reference sequence). V lost 6 bases, J lost 5 bases, and 22 bases lay in between.

This clonotype was seen ten or more times. J is TRBJ2-7 and V is TRBV6-1; either TRBD1 or TRBD2 may fit D (5 bases each). The CDR3 is 13 amino acids. Germline-derived CDR1 and CDR2 are MNHNS and SASEGT. Trimming stripped 8 bases from V and 3 bases from J, with 14 bases between. The CDR3 loop is CASAWGFDYEQYF. In DNA, the CDR3 is TGTGCCAGCGCTTGGGGGTTCGACTACGAGCAGTACTTC.

In this sample, this clonotype turned up a few times. This chain connects TRBV5-1 to TRBJ2-5; D is possibly TRBD2 (5 bases). The CDR3 consists of 15 residues. V was shortened by 2 bases and J by 1 base, with 12 bases between the two germline ends. The germline CDR1 and CDR2 sequences are SGHRS and YFSETQ. CDR3 sequence (DNA): TGCGCCAGCAGCTTCACAGAGGGTCGCCAAGAGACCCAGTACTTC. As protein: CASSFTEGRQETQYF.

The CDR3: CSAPPLPGGYTF. CDR3 nucleotides: TGCAGTGCACCACCGCTACCGGGAGGCTACACCTTC. The chain links TRBV20-1 to TRBJ1-2; D is unclear. This CDR3 comprises 12 residues. Trimming shortened V by 6 bases and J by 8 bases, and 16 bases separated the two germline ends. Per germline, CDR1 DFQATT and CDR2 SNEGSKA (reference sequence).

Many counts were recorded for this clonotype. The chain combines TRBV27 with TRBJ2-7; unclear D gene. Per germline, CDR1 MNHEY and CDR2 SMNVEV (reference sequence). V gave up 6 bases and J gave up 5 bases, with 20 bases separating them. This CDR3 contains 15 residues. The CDR3 region has the DNA TGTGCCAGCAGCTTCAGAACCTTAAGGCCGAACGAGCAGTACTTC. Translation: CASSFRTLRPNEQYF.

The chain links TRBV10-3 to TRBJ1-4; weak D call: TRBD1 (5 bases). CDR1 and CDR2 from the germline V gene are ENHRY and SYGVKD. This CDR3 has 11 amino acids. V dropped 8 bases and J dropped 12 bases, with 13 bases sitting between them. This chain's CDR3 is CAIGALGELFF. The CDR3 DNA is TGTGCCATCGGGGCCCTAGGGGAACTGTTTTTT.

This sequence joins TRBV7-6 and TRBJ1-5; D is ambiguous. Deletions cut 1 base from V and 4 bases from J, with 11 bases between. CDR3 length: 15 amino acids. Germline values: CDR1 SGHVS, CDR2 FNYEAQ. The CDR3 loop reads CASSLGPDVNQPQHF. CDR3 DNA sequence: TGTGCCAGCAGCTTAGGGCCGGACGTGAATCAGCCCCAGCATTTT.

This clonotype was seen ten or more times. This chain connects TRBV3-1 to TRBJ2-5; D unresolved. The V end lost 1 base, the J end lost 5 bases, and 2 bases lay between the germline ends. Germline V gives CDR1 LGHDT, CDR2 YNNKEL (reference sequence). The CDR3 has 11 amino acids. CDR3 region: CASSQGETQYF. CDR3 coding DNA: TGTGCCAGCAGCCAAGGCGAGACCCAGTACTTC.